The 22 T cell receptor beta chains below were found in one sample sequenced in a study of regulatory T cells in long-lasting Graves disease. TCR beta libraries were built with iRepertoire HTBI primers and Arm-PCR of CDR3 regions. TCRdb reprocessed the multiplex PCR reads via MiXCR and lists one record per CDR3 protein. The data show about 470,000 distinct CDR3 sequences, more than 12% seen once. Time point specified: newly diagnosed GD, antithyroid drugs for less than 3 months. Generation of the TCR library employed RNA extracted from PBMCs. The sample was also reused in another study, on T cells in Graves' hyperthyroidism and ophthalmopathy.

The sample here was peripheral blood mononuclear cells (PBMCs), taken at new diagnosis, from a patient treated with antithyroid drugs. Receptors were obtained from a woman in her twenties or thirties with Graves disease.

This clonotype was seen many times. This chain uses TRBV28 with TRBJ2-3; 11 nucleotides line up with TRBD2. Per the germline V gene, CDR1 is MDHEN and CDR2 is SYDVKM. The CDR3 length is 14 residues. V lost 8 bases and J lost 2; bases outside the gene matches: 3. CDR3 region: CASLTSGVTDTQYF. CDR3 in DNA: TGTGCCAGCTTGACTAGCGGGGTCACAGATACGCAGTATTTT.

The table lists this clonotype with many counts. The DNA of the CDR3 is TGTGCCAGCAGCGACACGGGCAATCAGCCCCAGCATTTT. Its translation: CASSDTGNQPQHF. The chain links TRBV12-3 or TRBV12-4 to TRBJ1-5, with D uncertain. Trimming cost V 6 bases and J 2 bases, with 8 bases left between them. The CDR3 sequence is 13 residues long.

This clonotype was counted at least ten times. The rearrangement joins TRBV2 to TRBJ1-2; D is unclear. Germline V lookup: CDR1 SNHLY, CDR2 FYNNEI. Deletions cut 4 bases from V and 1 base from J, with 7 bases between. The CDR3 loop spans 13 amino acids. This chain's CDR3 is CASSVGLNYGYTF. CDR3 coding DNA: TGTGCCAGCAGTGTCGGTCTTAACTATGGCTACACCTTC.

This clonotype was observed at least ten times. This chain connects TRBV28 to TRBJ1-1; weak D call: TRBD1 (6 bases). Germline CDR1 is MDHEN and CDR2 is SYDVKM. V lost 5 bases to trimming and J lost 2 bases, with 15 bases between them. There are 15 residues in the CDR3. The DNA of the CDR3 is TGTGCCAGCAGTGAACCCAGGGGCCCTAACACTGAAGCTTTCTTT. Encoded protein: CASSEPRGPNTEAFF.

This clonotype appeared a few times. V usage is TRBV6-1 and J usage is TRBJ2-1; tentative D call: TRBD1 (6 bases). The V end lost 3 bases, the J end lost 2 bases, and 11 bases lay between the germline ends. The CDR3 extends over 15 amino acids. From germline, CDR1 is MNHNS and CDR2 SASEGT. The CDR3 sequence: CASSEDSPTYNEQFF. CDR3 DNA: TGTGCCAGCAGTGAGGACAGCCCCACCTACAATGAGCAGTTCTTC.

This clonotype was counted only a few times. The chain combines TRBV6-2 or TRBV6-3 with TRBJ2-1; D may be TRBD2 (7 bases). Trimming left V 7 bases short and J 1 base short, with 14 bases between. Per the germline V gene, CDR1 is MNHEY and CDR2 is SVGEGT. There are 15 residues in the CDR3. In DNA form, the CDR3 reads TGTGCCAGCATGGGAGGGGGGACATCCTACAATGAGCAGTTCTTC. It encodes CASMGGGTSYNEQFF.

The chain is built from TRBV7-9 and TRBJ1-2; D is perhaps TRBD1 (5 bases). The germline V and J ends were trimmed by 2 bases and 4 bases, with 23 bases remaining between them. Germline loops: CDR1 SEHNR, CDR2 FQNEAQ (reference sequence). This CDR3 has 18 amino acids. The CDR3 DNA sequence: TGTGCCAGCAGCTTAAGATCCGGGACGGCGTTCTTGGCCTATGGCTACACCTTC. The encoded protein is CASSLRSGTAFLAYGYTF.

This clonotype was counted ten times or more. V and J are TRBV6-2 or TRBV6-3 and TRBJ1-6, with D tentatively TRBD1 (5 bases). Germline lookup yields CDR1 MNHEY and CDR2 SVGEGT. V was trimmed by 8 bases and J by 6 bases, leaving 8 bases between them. The CDR3 sequence is 12 residues long. The CDR3 sequence: CASGGSNSPLHF. For the CDR3, the DNA is TGTGCCAGCGGGGGAAGTAATTCACCCCTCCACTTT.

This clonotype appeared many times. This chain joins TRBV5-1 and TRBJ2-1, with 9 bases that match TRBD2. The length of the CDR3 is 16 residues. Looked up from germline, CDR1 is SGHRS and CDR2 is YFSETQ. The J segment lost 5 bases and the V segment lost 0 bases, leaving 6 bases of the junction unmatched. In nucleotides, the CDR3 is TGCGCCAGCAGCTTGGCAGGACTAGCGAGGGACAATGAGCAGTTCTTC. Residues: CASSLAGLARDNEQFF.

In the case of this clonotype: A read error is possible here, since a much larger clone lies one base away. The chain combines TRBV2 with TRBJ1-2; D may be TRBD1 (5 bases). The CDR3 extends over 11 amino acids. Germline V gene sequence: CDR1 SNHLY, CDR2 FYNNEI. The DNA for the CDR3 is TGTACCAACCAGGGACTTGAGATCTACACCTTC. It yields the protein CTNQGLEIYTF.

V gene TRBV5-1 combines with J gene TRBJ1-2, with a possible D match to TRBD1 (5 bases). V gave up 5 bases and J gave up 3 bases, with 11 bases separating them. The CDR3 has 13 amino acids. CDR1 and CDR2 from the germline V gene are SGHRS and YFSETQ. This CDR3 reads CASRGPLHYGYTF. The CDR3 bases are TGCGCCAGCAGGGGGCCCCTGCACTATGGCTACACCTTC.

This clonotype has ten or more counts. The chain links TRBV12-3 or TRBV12-4 to TRBJ2-2, with D unresolved. The CDR3 covers 13 residues. Trimming shortened V by 8 bases and J by 0 bases, and 7 bases separated the two germline ends. CDR3: CASGSTNTGELFF. DNA for the CDR3: TGTGCCAGCGGATCAACGAACACCGGGGAGCTGTTTTTT.

This clonotype was seen only a few times. The genes are TRBV5-1 and TRBJ2-7; 10 bases are shared with TRBD2. CDR1 is SGHRS, CDR2 YFSETQ, per germline. This CDR3 spans 17 amino acids. With V trimmed by 4 bases and J by 6 bases, 16 bases remained unmatched. The CDR3 spells CASSPRGSAGGNSEQYF. The CDR3 DNA reads TGCGCCAGCAGCCCGAGGGGTTCAGCGGGAGGGAACTCCGAGCAGTACTTC.

There are many counts of this clonotype. This rearrangement joins TRBV27 to TRBJ1-2, with D possibly matching TRBD1 (6 bases). Germline V gives CDR1 MNHEY, CDR2 SMNVEV (reference sequence). Trimming took 6 bases from V and 7 from J, leaving 15 bases between them. The CDR3 length is 13 residues. The CDR3 protein is CASSRGGGFGYTF. DNA of the CDR3: TGTGCCAGCAGCAGAGGGGGTGGGTTTGGCTACACCTTC.

The table lists this clonotype with many counts. The chain carries TRBV10-2 and TRBJ1-1; 7 nucleotides line up with TRBD1. This CDR3 comprises 14 residues. V trimming: 6 bases; J trimming: 5 bases; junction bases outside the gene matches: 9. In germline, CDR1 is WSHSY, CDR2 SAAADI. The CDR3 sequence: CASRDRGGRTEAFF. The CDR3 DNA is TGCGCCAGCAGGGATAGAGGGGGCCGAACTGAAGCTTTCTTT.

The V and J genes are TRBV6-1 and TRBJ2-1; tentative D call: TRBD2 (5 bases). The germline CDR1 and CDR2 sequences are MNHNS and SASEGT. Trimming left V 5 bases short and J 8 bases short, with 16 bases between. The CDR3 covers 14 residues. The CDR3: CASSLTSLVYEQFF. CDR3 nucleotides: TGTGCCAGCAGTCTCACTAGTTTAGTGTATGAGCAGTTCTTC.

This clonotype was recorded many times. One junction end disagrees with the germline gene, perhaps due to a read error. CDR3 region: CATSDKTGSSNEQFF. The CDR3, as DNA: TGTGCCACCAGTGATAAAACCGGGTCCTCCAATGAGCAGTTCTTC. This rearrangement joins TRBV24-1 to TRBJ2-1; no reliable D call. The CDR3 covers 15 residues. Germline V lookup: CDR1 KGHDR, CDR2 SFDVKD.

J is TRBJ2-2 and V is TRBV6-1, with a weak D call TRBD2 (6 bases). V lost 5 bases to trimming and J lost 0 bases, with 16 bases between them. Germline V lookup: CDR1 MNHNS, CDR2 SASEGT. The CDR3 sequence is 17 residues long. CDR3 amino acids: CASSRNGLLANTGELFF. CDR3 nucleotides: TGTGCCAGCAGTAGAAATGGACTACTAGCGAACACCGGGGAGCTGTTTTTT.

V gene TRBV11-3 combines with J gene TRBJ2-1; TRBD2 aligns across 13 bases. V shed 1 base and J 0 bases; nucleotides not matched to a gene: 6. CDR3 length: 19 residues. Germline CDR1 reads SGHNT; CDR2 reads YENEEA. Here the CDR3 reads CASSLVGTSGTSSYNEQFF. As DNA, the CDR3 is TGTGCCAGCAGCTTAGTCGGGACTAGCGGGACCAGCTCCTACAATGAGCAGTTCTTC.

A few counts support this clonotype. A much larger clone differs by one base, so this may be a read error. The chain links TRBV20-1 to TRBJ1-2; the match to TRBD1 covers 11 bases. This CDR3 has 15 residues. V shed 5 bases and J 6 bases; nucleotides not matched to a gene: 11. Germline V gene data show CDR1 as DFQATT and CDR2 as SNEGSKA (reference sequence). The CDR3 reads CSAGLRTGGANGYTF. Here the CDR3 DNA reads TGCAGTGCTGGTCTTAGGACAGGGGGCGCGAATGGCTACACCTTC.

The chain is built from TRBV20-1 and TRBJ2-5; TRBD2 matches at 9 bases. The V gene end was trimmed by 3 bases and the J gene end by 5 bases; junction bases not matched to a gene: 10. CDR1 DFQATT and CDR2 SNEGSKA come from the germline V gene (reference sequence). This CDR3 contains 15 residues. CDR3 DNA sequence: TGCAGTGCTAGGGTAGTAGCGGGAGTTCGGGAGACCCAGTACTTC. This codes for CSARVVAGVRETQYF.

This clonotype has more than one count but fewer than ten. CDR3 in amino acids: CASSQAASGRSGQETQYF. Here the CDR3 DNA reads TGCGCCAGCAGCCAAGCGGCTAGCGGGAGATCGGGGCAAGAGACCCAGTACTTC. The chain couples TRBV4-1 to TRBJ2-5; 10 positions match TRBD2. The CDR3 consists of 18 residues. The V and J ends lost 1 base and 2 bases, in that order; junction bases with no gene match: 10. CDR1 is MGHRA, CDR2 YSYEKL, per germline.